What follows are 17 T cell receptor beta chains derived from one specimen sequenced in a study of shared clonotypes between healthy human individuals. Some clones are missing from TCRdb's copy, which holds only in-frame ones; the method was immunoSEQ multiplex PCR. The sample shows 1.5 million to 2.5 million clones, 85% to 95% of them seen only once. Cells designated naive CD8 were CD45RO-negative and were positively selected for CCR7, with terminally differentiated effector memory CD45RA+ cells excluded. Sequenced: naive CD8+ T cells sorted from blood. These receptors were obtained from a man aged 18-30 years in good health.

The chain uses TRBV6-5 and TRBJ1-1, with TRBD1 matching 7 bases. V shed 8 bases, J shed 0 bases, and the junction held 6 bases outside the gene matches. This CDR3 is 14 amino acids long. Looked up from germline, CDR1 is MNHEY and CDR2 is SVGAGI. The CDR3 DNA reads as TGTGCCAGCTCCGGGACAGATCTGAACACTGAAGCTTTCTTT. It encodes CASSGTDLNTEAFF.

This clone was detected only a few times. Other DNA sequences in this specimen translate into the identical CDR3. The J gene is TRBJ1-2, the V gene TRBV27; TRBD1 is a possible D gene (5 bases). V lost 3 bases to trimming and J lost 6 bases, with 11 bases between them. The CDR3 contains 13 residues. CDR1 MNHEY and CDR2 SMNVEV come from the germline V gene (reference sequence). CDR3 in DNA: TGTGCCAGCAGTTTGAACGGGGCTAATGGCTACACCTTC. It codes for CASSLNGANGYTF.

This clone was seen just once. The DNA of the CDR3 is TGTGCCAGCAGTTACGATGGATTGGGGGCGCTTGGCTACACCTTC. Protein product: CASSYDGLGALGYTF. V gene TRBV6-5 combines with J gene TRBJ1-2; possible D gene TRBD1, 6 bases. CDR1 MNHEY and CDR2 SVGAGI come from the germline V gene. The CDR3 is made up of 15 amino acids. Trimming left V 2 bases short and J 7 bases short, with 17 bases between.

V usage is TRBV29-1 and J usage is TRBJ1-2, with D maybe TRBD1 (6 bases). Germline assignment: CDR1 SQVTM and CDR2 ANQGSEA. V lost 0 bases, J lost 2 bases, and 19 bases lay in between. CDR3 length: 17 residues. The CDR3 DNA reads TGCAGCGTTGAAGATTGGGGTCTCGGGGGCAGGAACTATGGCTACACCTTC. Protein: CSVEDWGLGGRNYGYTF.

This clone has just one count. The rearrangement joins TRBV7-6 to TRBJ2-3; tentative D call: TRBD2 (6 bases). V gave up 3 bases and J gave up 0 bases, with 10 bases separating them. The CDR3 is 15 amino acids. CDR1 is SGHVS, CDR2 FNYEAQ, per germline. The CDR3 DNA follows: TGTGCCAGCAGCTTGGGCGGGATTAGCACAGATACGCAGTATTTT. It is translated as CASSLGGISTDTQYF.

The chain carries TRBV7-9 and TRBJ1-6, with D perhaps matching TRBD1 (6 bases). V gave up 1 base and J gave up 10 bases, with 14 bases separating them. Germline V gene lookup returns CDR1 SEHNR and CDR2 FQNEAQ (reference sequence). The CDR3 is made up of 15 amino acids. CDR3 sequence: CASSLVGGGESPLHF. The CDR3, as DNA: TGTGCCAGCAGCTTAGTCGGGGGCGGGGAATCACCCCTCCACTTT.

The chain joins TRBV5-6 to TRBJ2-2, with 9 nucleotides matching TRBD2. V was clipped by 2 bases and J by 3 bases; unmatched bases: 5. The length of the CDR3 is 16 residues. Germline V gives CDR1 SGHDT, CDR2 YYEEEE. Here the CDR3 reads CASSLGGGADTGELFF. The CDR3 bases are TGTGCCAGCAGCTTAGGCGGGGGGGCCGACACCGGGGAGCTGTTTTTT.

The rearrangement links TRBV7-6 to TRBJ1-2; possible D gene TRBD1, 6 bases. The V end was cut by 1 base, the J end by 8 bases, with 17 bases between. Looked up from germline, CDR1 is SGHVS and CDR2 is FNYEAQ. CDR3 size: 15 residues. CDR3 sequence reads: CASSLGQENLVGYTF. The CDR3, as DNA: TGTGCCAGCAGCTTAGGACAGGAGAATTTGGTCGGCTACACCTTC.

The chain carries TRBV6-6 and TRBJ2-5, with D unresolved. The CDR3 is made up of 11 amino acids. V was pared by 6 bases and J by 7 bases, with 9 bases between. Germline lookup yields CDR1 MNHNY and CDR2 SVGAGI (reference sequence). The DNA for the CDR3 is TGTGCCAGCAGATACCTAGGGACCCAGTACTTC. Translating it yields CASRYLGTQYF.

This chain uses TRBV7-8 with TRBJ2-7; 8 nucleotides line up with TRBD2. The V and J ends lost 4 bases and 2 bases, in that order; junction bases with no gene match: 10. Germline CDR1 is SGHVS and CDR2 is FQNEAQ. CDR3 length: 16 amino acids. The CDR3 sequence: CASSSIRWREAYEQYF. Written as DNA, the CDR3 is TGTGCCAGCAGCTCAATCCGTTGGCGGGAGGCCTACGAGCAGTACTTC. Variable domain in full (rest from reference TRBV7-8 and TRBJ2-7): GAGVSQSPRYKVAKRGQDVALRCDPISGHVSLFWYQQALGQGPEFLTYFQNEAQLDKSGLPSDRFFAERPEGSVSTLKIQRTQQEDSAVYLCASSSIRWREAYEQYFGPGTRLTVT.

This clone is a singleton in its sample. The chain's CDR3 is CASSMHRDNHEQYF. The CDR3 DNA is TGTGCCAGTAGTATGCACCGGGACAACCACGAGCAGTACTTC. The chain joins TRBV19 to TRBJ2-7; tentative D call: TRBD1 (6 bases). Germline lookup yields CDR1 LNHDA and CDR2 SQIVND (reference sequence). The CDR3 is 14 amino acids. Trimming left V 3 bases short and J 5 bases short, with 14 bases between. The full variable domain, rest sourced from reference TRBV19 and TRBJ2-7, is DGGITQSPKYLFRKEGQNVTLSCEQNLNHDAMYWYRQDPGQGLRLIYYSQIVNDFQKGDIAEGYSVSREKKESFPLTVTSAQKNPTAFYLCASSMHRDNHEQYFGPGTRLTVT.

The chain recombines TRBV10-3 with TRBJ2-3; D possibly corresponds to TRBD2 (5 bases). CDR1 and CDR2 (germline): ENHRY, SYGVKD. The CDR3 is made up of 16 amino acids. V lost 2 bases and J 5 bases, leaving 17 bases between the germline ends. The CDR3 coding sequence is TGTGCCATCAGTGAGCCAAGCGGCCCCTTCGGAGATACGCAGTATTTT. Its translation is CAISEPSGPFGDTQYF.

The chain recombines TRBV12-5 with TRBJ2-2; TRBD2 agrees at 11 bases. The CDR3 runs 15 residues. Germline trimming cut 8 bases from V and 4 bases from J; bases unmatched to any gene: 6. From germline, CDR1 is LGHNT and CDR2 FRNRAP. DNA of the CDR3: TGTGCTAGTTGGCTAGCGGGAGGATCCACCGGGGAGCTGTTTTTT. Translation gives CASWLAGGSTGELFF. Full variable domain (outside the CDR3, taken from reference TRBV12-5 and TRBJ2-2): DARVTQTPRHKVTEMGQEVTMRCQPILGHNTVFWYRQTMMQGLELLAYFRNRAPLDDSGMPKDRFSAEMPDATLATLKIQPSEPRDSAVYFCASWLAGGSTGELFFGEGSRLTVL.

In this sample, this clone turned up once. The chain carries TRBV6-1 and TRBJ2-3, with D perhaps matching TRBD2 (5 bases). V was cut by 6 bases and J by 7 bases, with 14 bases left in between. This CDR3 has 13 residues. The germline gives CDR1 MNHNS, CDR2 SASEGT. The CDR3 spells CASSGGNHYTQYF. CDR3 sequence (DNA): TGTGCCAGCAGCGGAGGAAATCACTATACGCAGTATTTT.

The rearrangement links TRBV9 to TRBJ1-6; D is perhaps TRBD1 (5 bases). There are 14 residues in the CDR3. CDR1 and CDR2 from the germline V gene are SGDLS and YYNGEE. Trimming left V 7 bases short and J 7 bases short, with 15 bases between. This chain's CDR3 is CASRGGFDNSPLHF. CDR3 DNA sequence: TGTGCCAGCCGGGGGGGGTTCGACAATTCACCCCTCCACTTT.

The CDR3 sequence is CASSFDGNTIYF. The CDR3 coding sequence is TGTGCCAGCAGCTTCGATGGAAACACCATATATTTT. The chain employs TRBV7-2 and TRBJ1-3; D remains ambiguous. The V and J ends lost 3 bases and 3 bases respectively, with 3 bases between them. The CDR3 spans 12 residues. Germline lookup yields CDR1 SGHTA and CDR2 FQGNSA.

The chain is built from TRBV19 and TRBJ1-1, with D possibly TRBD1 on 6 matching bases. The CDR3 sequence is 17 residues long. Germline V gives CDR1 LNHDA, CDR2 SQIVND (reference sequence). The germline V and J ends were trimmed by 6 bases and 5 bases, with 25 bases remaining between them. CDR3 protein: CASSRGPRFGERTEAFF. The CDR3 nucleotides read TGTGCCAGTAGCCGGGGGCCGAGGTTTGGGGAGAGGACTGAAGCTTTCTTT.